The 7 T cell receptor beta chains below were found in one sample sequenced in a study of CD8+ T cells in alopecia areata. Treatment indicated: oral pan-JAK inhibitor, 5-10 mg twice daily. Extraction of RNA preceded its reverse transcription into cDNA, which served as the sequencing template. Some clones are missing from TCRdb's copy, which holds only in-frame ones; the method was immunoSEQ multiplex PCR. The table records fewer than 250,000 clones, 60% to 70% of them present only once. The source was CD4+ T cells sorted from blood, collected at week 4, from a patient treated with tofacitinib. The source is a human donor with alopecia areata.

This rearrangement joins TRBV7-8 to TRBJ2-5; D possibly corresponds to TRBD2 (5 bases). CDR1 and CDR2 (germline): SGHVS, FQNEAQ. The CDR3 sequence is 15 residues long. The V end lost 1 base, the J end lost 2 bases, and 11 bases lay between the germline ends. The CDR3 DNA reads as TGTGCCAGCAGCTTAGTGGGGAGTCGGCAAGAGACCCAGTACTTC. Its translation: CASSLVGSRQETQYF.

In its sample, this clone was seen a few times. This chain uses TRBV5-1 with TRBJ2-7; 11 bases agree with TRBD2. From germline, CDR1 is SGHRS and CDR2 YFSETQ. Germline trimming cut 0 bases from V and 2 bases from J; bases unmatched to any gene: 7. This CDR3 comprises 17 residues. CDR3 region: CASSLGMTSGIAYEQYF. In DNA, the CDR3 is TGCGCCAGCAGCTTGGGAATGACTAGCGGGATCGCCTACGAGCAGTACTTC.

For the CDR3, the DNA is TGCGCCAGCAGTAACCAAAGGGGGATAGCGCCCCGGAACACTGAAGCTTTCTTT. Amino acids: CASSNQRGIAPRNTEAFF. The J gene is TRBJ1-1, the V gene TRBV10-1; tentatively, D is TRBD1 (6 bases). The CDR3 contains 18 residues. Germline CDR1 reads WNHNN; CDR2 reads SYGVQD (reference sequence). V was shortened by 5 bases and J by 1 base, with 23 bases between the two germline ends.

The chain joins TRBV14 to TRBJ2-2; D is perhaps TRBD1 (6 bases). Germline values: CDR1 SGHDN, CDR2 FVKESK. V was clipped by 4 bases and J by 4 bases, with 19 bases between them. CDR3 length equals 17 residues. CDR3 DNA: TGTGCCAGCAGCCTCAACCGTGGGGGCGCGGGCACCGGGGAGCTGTTTTTT. This sequence encodes CASSLNRGGAGTGELFF.

Only a few counts were recorded for this clone. The chain couples TRBV29-1 to TRBJ2-3; no clear D gene. Trimming cost V 8 bases and J 2 bases, with 11 bases left between them. CDR3 size: 12 residues. Germline V gene data show CDR1 as SQVTM and CDR2 as ANQGSEA. The CDR3, as DNA: TGCAGCTCGGACGGATCCACAGATACGCAGTATTTT. As protein: CSSDGSTDTQYF.

This clone appeared a few times. The rearrangement uses TRBV29-1 and TRBJ2-7; D remains ambiguous. The germline gives CDR1 SQVTM, CDR2 ANQGSEA. This CDR3 has 13 amino acids. Trimming pared 7 bases from V and 2 bases from J, leaving 15 bases between. CDR3 protein: CSAKGLYTYEQYF. CDR3 coding DNA: TGCAGCGCAAAGGGCCTCTACACCTACGAGCAGTACTTC.

This chain links TRBV30 with TRBJ1-3; D is perhaps TRBD1 (5 bases). With 0 bases removed from V and 0 bases from J, the gap between germline ends came to 12 bases. Germline CDR1 reads GTSNPN; CDR2 reads SVGIG (reference sequence). This CDR3 contains 16 residues. The DNA of the CDR3 is TGTGCCTGGAGTGTAAACAGGCTTAGCTCTGGAAACACCATATATTTT. Its translation is CAWSVNRLSSGNTIYF.